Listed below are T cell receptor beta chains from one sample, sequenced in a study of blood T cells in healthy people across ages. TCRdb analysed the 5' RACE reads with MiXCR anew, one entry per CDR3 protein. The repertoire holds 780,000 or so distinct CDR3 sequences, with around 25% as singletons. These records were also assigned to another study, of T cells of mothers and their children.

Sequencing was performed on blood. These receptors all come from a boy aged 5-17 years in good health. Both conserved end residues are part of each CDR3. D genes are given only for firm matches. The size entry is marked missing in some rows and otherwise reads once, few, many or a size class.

CASSYSYPTGTGAYEQYF	TGTGCCAGCAGTTACTCATACCCAACCGGGACAGGGGCGTACGAGCAGTACTTC	TRBV6-5	-	TRBJ2-7	TRBD1
CASSSRGAGGSYNEQFF	TGTGCCAGCAGCTCCCGGGGAGCGGGAGGTTCCTACAATGAGCAGTTCTTC	TRBV7-8	-	TRBJ2-1	TRBD2
CASSLLGPYGATNEKLFF	TGTGCCAGCAGCCTCTTAGGACCTTACGGGGCAACTAATGAAAAACTGTTTTTT	TRBV3-1	-	TRBJ1-4	-
CASSGYRDSDKGGYTF	TGTGCCAGCAGTGGATACCGGGACTCCGATAAAGGGGGCTACACCTTC	TRBV25-1	few	TRBJ1-2	-
CASSQDGQPPGELFF	TGCGCCAGCAGCCAAGATGGGCAGCCCCCCGGGGAGCTGTTTTTT	TRBV4-3	-	TRBJ2-2	-
CSARETGKETQYF	TGCAGTGCTAGGGAGACAGGGAAAGAGACCCAGTACTTC	TRBV20-1	-	TRBJ2-5	TRBD1
CASSRHGLAFF	TGTGCCAGCAGTCGACACGGGTTAGCTTTCTTT	TRBV6-5	few	TRBJ1-1	-
CSAFEGTNEKLFF	TGCAGCGCCTTCGAGGGGACTAATGAAAAACTGTTTTTT	TRBV29-1	few	TRBJ1-4	-
CASSLNAGPKEKLFF	TGTGCCAGCAGTTTAAACGCAGGGCCTAAGGAAAAACTGTTTTTT	TRBV28	few	TRBJ1-4	-
CASEENLRVGEKLFF	TGTGCCAGCGAAGAAAACCTCAGGGTGGGTGAAAAACTGTTTTTT	TRBV28	-	TRBJ1-4	-
CASSSRPWTGGIAKNIQYF	TGTGCCAGCAGCTCCAGACCCTGGACAGGCGGCATAGCCAAAAACATTCAGTACTTC	TRBV5-6	few	TRBJ2-4	TRBD1
CSSRDIGVSYEQYF	TGCAGTTCTAGAGATATAGGGGTATCCTACGAGCAGTACTTC	TRBV20-1	-	TRBJ2-7	-
CASSLFGTQETQYF	TGCGCCAGCAGCTTGTTTGGGACACAAGAGACCCAGTACTTC	TRBV5-1	few	TRBJ2-5	-
CASSLKGRGTGELFF	TGTGCCAGCAGTTTGAAGGGTAGAGGAACCGGGGAGCTGTTTTTT	TRBV27	-	TRBJ2-2	-
CSAVGIERNTIYF	TGCAGTGCTGTCGGGATCGAACGAAACACCATATATTTT	TRBV20-1	few	TRBJ1-3	-
CASSLGTGQNIQYF	TGTGCCAGCAGCTTAGGGACAGGGCAAAACATTCAGTACTTC	TRBV7-8	once	TRBJ2-4	TRBD1
CSVVPGQAPDTQYF	TGCAGCGTTGTCCCTGGACAGGCCCCGGATACGCAGTATTTT	TRBV29-1	-	TRBJ2-3	TRBD1
CASSKGTSGMDSQTQYF	TGTGCCAGCAGCAAAGGGACTAGCGGGATGGATAGCCAGACCCAGTACTTC	TRBV7-8	-	TRBJ2-5	TRBD2
CASRIDIGTHNYGYTF	TGTGCCAGCAGGATAGATATCGGGACACATAACTATGGCTACACCTTC	TRBV27	few	TRBJ1-2	-
CSVAGGADNEQFF	TGCAGCGTTGCTGGGGGCGCGGACAATGAGCAGTTCTTC	TRBV29-1	few	TRBJ2-1	-
CSARLRDGYEQYF	TGCAGTGCTAGACTCCGGGACGGCTACGAGCAGTACTTC	TRBV20-1	-	TRBJ2-7	-
CSVEDPSSTNEKLFF	TGCAGCGTTGAAGACCCATCGTCAACTAATGAAAAACTGTTTTTT	TRBV29-1	few	TRBJ1-4	-
CASSSFGPNTEAFF	TGTGCCAGCAGCTCCTTCGGGCCGAACACTGAAGCTTTCTTT	TRBV7-3	few	TRBJ1-1	-
CASSQPVSGTGSSYEQYF	TGTGCCAGCAGTCAACCGGTTAGTGGGACAGGGAGCTCCTACGAGCAGTACTTC	TRBV25-1	-	TRBJ2-7	TRBD1
CASRLYGTGNEKLFF	TGTGCCAGCAGACTCTACGGGACAGGGAATGAAAAACTGTTTTTT	TRBV6-2/TRBV6-3	few	TRBJ1-4	TRBD1
CAISESVLAREQYF	TGTGCCATCAGTGAGTCGGTACTAGCGAGGGAGCAGTACTTC	TRBV10-3	-	TRBJ2-7	TRBD2
CSVRPGPTEAFF	TGCAGCGTTCGACCTGGCCCCACTGAAGCTTTCTTT	TRBV29-1	-	TRBJ1-1	-
CASSLHETQYF	TGTGCCAGCAGCTTACACGAAACCCAGTACTTC	TRBV7-2	-	TRBJ2-5	-
CASSPHREFNSDTQYF	TGTGCCAGCAGTCCCCACAGGGAGTTTAATTCAGATACGCAGTATTTT	TRBV12-3/TRBV12-4	-	TRBJ2-3	-
CASSLALRATNEKLFF	TGTGCCAGCAGCTTAGCCCTCCGGGCAACTAATGAAAAACTGTTTTTT	TRBV7-9	-	TRBJ1-4	-
CASSQGTGYSNEQFF	TGTGCCAGCAGCCAAGGGACAGGGTATTCCAATGAGCAGTTCTTC	TRBV3-1	-	TRBJ2-1	TRBD1
CASSEWDRVNEQFF	TGTGCCAGCAGTGAATGGGACAGGGTTAATGAGCAGTTCTTC	TRBV2	-	TRBJ2-1	TRBD1
CASSYRDPSAYYGYTF	TGTGCCAGCAGTTACAGGGATCCTTCCGCCTACTATGGCTACACCTTC	TRBV6-5	-	TRBJ1-2	-
CASSYPGTVTDTQYF	TGTGCCAGCAGTTACCCCGGGACAGTCACAGATACGCAGTATTTT	TRBV6-2/TRBV6-3	few	TRBJ2-3	TRBD1
CASSLEGPEGQYF	TGTGCCAGCAGCTTAGAAGGCCCAGAAGGGCAGTACTTC	TRBV7-9	-	TRBJ2-7	-
CASSLSGTGGYEAFF	TGTGCCAGCAGCCTCTCCGGGACAGGGGGCTATGAAGCTTTCTTT	TRBV28	few	TRBJ1-1	TRBD1
CASSRLGNSYEQYF	TGTGCCAGCAGCCGACTGGGGAATTCCTACGAGCAGTACTTC	TRBV28	-	TRBJ2-7	-
CASSPRTRGSPLHF	TGTGCCAGCAGTCCACGGACAAGAGGGTCACCCCTCCACTTT	TRBV28	-	TRBJ1-6	-
CASRGLAGVQTQYF	TGTGCCAGCAGGGGACTAGCGGGAGTACAGACCCAGTACTTC	TRBV12-3/TRBV12-4	-	TRBJ2-5	TRBD2
CASGSWTGSIAEAFF	TGTGCCAGCGGTTCGTGGACAGGGAGTATTGCTGAAGCTTTCTTT	TRBV27	few	TRBJ1-1	TRBD1